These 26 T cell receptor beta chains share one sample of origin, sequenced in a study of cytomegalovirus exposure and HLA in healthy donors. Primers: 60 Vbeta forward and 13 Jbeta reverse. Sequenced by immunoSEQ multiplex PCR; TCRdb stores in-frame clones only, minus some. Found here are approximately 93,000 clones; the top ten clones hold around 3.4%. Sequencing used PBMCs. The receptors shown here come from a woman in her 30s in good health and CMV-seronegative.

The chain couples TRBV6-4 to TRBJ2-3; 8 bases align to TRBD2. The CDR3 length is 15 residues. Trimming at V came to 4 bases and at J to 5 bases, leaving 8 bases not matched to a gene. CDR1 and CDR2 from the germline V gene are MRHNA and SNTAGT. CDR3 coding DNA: TGTGCCAGCAGTGTCGGGGGGGCCGGGGGAGATACGCAGTATTTT. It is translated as CASSVGGAGGDTQYF.

The CDR3 sequence: CASTLMAGDTDTQYF. In DNA, the CDR3 is TGTGCCAGCACCTTAATGGCGGGGGACACAGATACGCAGTATTTT. The chain has TRBV6-5 and TRBJ2-3; 7 bases align to TRBD2. J gave up 2 bases and V 7 bases, and 9 bases lay outside the gene matches. CDR1 and CDR2 from the germline V gene are MNHEY and SVGAGI. The CDR3 sequence is 15 residues long.

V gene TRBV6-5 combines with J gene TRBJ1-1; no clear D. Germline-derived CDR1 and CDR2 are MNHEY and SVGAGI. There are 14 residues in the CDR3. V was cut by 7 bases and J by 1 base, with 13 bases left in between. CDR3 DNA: TGTGCCAGCATCCCCGACGGGAGGAACACTGAAGCTTTCTTT. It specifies CASIPDGRNTEAFF.

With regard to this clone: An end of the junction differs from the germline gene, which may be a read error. The CDR3 reads CASSVGLAGWETQYF. The CDR3 bases are TGTGCTAGCAGCGTGGGACTAGCGGGTTGGGAGACCCAGTACTTC. V is TRBV7-7 and J is TRBJ2-5; 12 nucleotides agree with TRBD2. The CDR3 runs 15 residues. Germline CDR1 reads SSHAT; CDR2 reads FNYEAQ (reference sequence).

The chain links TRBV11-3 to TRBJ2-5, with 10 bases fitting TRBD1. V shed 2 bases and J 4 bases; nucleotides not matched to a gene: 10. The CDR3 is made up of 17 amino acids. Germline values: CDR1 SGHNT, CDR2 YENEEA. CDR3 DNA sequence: TGTGCCAGCAGCTTAACAGCTTCAGACAGGGGGCGAGAGACCCAGTACTTC. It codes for CASSLTASDRGRETQYF.

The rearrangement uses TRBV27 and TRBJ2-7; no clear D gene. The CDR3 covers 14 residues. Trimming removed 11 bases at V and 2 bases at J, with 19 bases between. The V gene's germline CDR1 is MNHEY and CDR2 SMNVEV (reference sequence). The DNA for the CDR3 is TGTGCCTCCACGTGGAGTGGCAGCCCCTACGAGCAGTACTTC. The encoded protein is CASTWSGSPYEQYF.

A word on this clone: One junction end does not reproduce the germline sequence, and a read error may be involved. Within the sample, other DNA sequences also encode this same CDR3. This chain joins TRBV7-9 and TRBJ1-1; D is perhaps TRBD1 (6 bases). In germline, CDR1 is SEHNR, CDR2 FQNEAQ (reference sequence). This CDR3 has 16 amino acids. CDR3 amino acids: CASSPRGWSGSTEAFF. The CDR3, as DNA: TGTGCCAGCAGCCCTAGGGGGTGGTCGGGGTCCACTGAAGCCTTCTTT.

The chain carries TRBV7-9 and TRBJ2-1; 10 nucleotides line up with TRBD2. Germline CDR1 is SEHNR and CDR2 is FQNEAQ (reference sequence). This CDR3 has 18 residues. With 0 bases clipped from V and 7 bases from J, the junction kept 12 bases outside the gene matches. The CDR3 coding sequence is TGTGCCAGCAGCTTAGCGAGGCTAGCGGGAGAGCAAAAGAATGAGCAGTTCTTC. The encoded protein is CASSLARLAGEQKNEQFF.

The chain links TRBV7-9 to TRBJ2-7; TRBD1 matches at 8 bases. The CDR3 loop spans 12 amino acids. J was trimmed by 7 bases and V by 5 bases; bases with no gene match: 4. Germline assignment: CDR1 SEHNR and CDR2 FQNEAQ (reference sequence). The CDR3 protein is CASSVNRGEQYF. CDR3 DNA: TGTGCCAGCAGCGTGAACAGGGGGGAGCAGTACTTC. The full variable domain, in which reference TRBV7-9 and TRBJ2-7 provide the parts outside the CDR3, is DTGVSQNPRHKITKRGQNVTFRCDPISEHNRLYWYRQTLGQGPEFLTYFQNEAQLEKSRLLSDRFSAERPKGSFSTLEIQRTEQGDSAMYLCASSVNRGEQYFGPGTRLTVT.

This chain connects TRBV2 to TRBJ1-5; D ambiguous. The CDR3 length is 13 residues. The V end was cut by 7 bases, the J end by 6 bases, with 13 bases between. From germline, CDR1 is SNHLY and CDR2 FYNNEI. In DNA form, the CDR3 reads TGTGCCAGCATGGGAGGCTTCGGTCAGCCCCAGCATTTT. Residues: CASMGGFGQPQHF.

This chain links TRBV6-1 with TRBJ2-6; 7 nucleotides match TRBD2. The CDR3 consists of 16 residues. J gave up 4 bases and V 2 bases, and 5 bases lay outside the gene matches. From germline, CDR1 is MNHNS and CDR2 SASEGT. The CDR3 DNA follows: TGTGCCAGCAGTGAAACGGGGGGATCCGGGGCCAACGTCCTGACTTTC. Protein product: CASSETGGSGANVLTF.

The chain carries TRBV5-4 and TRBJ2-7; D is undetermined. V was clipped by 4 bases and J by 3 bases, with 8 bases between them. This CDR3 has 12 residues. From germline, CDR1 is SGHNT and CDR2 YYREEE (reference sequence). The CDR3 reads CASSPNGYEQYF. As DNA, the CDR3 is TGTGCCAGCAGCCCCAACGGCTACGAGCAGTACTTC.

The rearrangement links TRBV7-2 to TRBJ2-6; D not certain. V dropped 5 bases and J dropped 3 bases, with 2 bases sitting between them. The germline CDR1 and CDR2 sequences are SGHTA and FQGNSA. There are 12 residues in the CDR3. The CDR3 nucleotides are TGTGCCAGCAGCCGTGGGGCCAACGTCCTGACTTTC. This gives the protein CASSRGANVLTF.

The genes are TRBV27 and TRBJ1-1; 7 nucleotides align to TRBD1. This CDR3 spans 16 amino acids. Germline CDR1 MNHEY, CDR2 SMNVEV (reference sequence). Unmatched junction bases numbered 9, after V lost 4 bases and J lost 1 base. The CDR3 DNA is TGTGCCAGCAGTTCCAACAGGGACAGCCCGAACACTGAAGCTTTCTTT. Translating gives CASSSNRDSPNTEAFF.

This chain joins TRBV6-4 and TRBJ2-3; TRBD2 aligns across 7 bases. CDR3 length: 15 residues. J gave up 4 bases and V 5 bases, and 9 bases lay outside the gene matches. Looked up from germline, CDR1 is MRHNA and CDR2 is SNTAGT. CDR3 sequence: CASSLDGGTSDTQYF. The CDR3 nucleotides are TGTGCCAGCAGTCTTGACGGGGGGACGTCAGATACGCAGTATTTT.

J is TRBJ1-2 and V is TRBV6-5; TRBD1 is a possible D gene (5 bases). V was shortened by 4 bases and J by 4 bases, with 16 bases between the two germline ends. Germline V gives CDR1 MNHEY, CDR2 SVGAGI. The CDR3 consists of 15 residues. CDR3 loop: CASSSPRETAYGYTF. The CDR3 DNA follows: TGTGCCAGCAGTTCCCCGAGAGAGACAGCCTATGGCTACACCTTC.

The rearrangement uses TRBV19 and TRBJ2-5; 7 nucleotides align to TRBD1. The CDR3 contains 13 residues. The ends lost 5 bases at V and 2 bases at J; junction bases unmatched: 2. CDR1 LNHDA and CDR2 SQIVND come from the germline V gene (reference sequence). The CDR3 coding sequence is TGTGCCAGTAGTGACAGGGCTCAAGAGACCCAGTACTTC. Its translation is CASSDRAQETQYF.

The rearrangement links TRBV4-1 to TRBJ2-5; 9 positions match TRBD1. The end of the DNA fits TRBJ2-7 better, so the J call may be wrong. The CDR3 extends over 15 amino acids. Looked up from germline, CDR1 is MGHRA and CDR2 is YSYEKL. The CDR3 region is CASSQGGQGSYEQYF. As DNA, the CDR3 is TGCGCCAGCAGCCAAGGGGGACAGGGATCTTACGAGCAGTACTTC.

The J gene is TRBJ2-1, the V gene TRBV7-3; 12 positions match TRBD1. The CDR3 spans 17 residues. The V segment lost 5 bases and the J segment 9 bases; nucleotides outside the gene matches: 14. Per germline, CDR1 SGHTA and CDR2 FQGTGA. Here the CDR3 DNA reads TGTGCCAGCAGCCCAATAAGGGGGGACAGGGGGCTTGGTGAGCAGTTCTTC. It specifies CASSPIRGDRGLGEQFF.

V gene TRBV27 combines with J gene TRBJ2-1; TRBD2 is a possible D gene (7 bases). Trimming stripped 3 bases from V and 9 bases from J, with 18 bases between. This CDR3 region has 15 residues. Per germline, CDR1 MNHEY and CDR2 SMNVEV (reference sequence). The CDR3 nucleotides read TGTGCCAGCAGTTTGGGGGGGACATTGGGCGGTGAGCAGTTCTTC. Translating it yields CASSLGGTLGGEQFF.

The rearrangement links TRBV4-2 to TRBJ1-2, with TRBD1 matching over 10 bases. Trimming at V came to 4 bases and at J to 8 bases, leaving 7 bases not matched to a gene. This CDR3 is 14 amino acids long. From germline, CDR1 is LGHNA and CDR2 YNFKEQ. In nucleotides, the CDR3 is TGTGCCAGCAGCCCCCAGGACAGGGGGGACGGCTACACCTTC. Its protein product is CASSPQDRGDGYTF.

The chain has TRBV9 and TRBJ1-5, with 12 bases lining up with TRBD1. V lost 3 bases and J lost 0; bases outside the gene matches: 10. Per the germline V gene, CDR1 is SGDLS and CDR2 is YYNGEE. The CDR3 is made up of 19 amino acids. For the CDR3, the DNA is TGTGCCAGCAGCGGCCGGGACAGGGGGCTATTGGATAGCAATCAGCCCCAGCATTTT. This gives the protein CASSGRDRGLLDSNQPQHF.

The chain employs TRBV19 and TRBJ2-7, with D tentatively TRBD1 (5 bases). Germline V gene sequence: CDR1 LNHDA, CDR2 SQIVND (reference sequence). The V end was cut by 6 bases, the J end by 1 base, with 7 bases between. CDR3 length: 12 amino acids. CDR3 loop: CASSDRSYEQYF. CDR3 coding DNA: TGTGCCAGTAGCGACAGATCCTACGAGCAGTACTTC.

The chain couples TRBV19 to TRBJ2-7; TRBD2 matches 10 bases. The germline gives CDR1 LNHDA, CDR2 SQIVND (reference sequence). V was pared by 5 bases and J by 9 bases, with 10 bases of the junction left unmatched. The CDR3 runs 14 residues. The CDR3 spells CASSRLAGAQVQYF. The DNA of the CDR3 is TGTGCCAGTAGTCGGCTAGCGGGGGCACAGGTGCAGTACTTC.

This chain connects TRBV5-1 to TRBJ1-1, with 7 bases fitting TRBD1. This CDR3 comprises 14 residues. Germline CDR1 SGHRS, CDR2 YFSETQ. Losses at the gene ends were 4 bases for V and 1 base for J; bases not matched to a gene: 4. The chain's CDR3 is CASSERTGNTEAFF. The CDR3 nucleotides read TGCGCCAGCAGCGAACGGACAGGGAACACTGAAGCTTTCTTT.

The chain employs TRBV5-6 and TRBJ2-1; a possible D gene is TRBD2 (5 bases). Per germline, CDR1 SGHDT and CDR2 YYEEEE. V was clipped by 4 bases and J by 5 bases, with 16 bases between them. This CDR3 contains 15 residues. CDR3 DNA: TGTGCCAGCAGCCCCGGGGTAGGGTCCCACAATGAGCAGTTCTTC. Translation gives CASSPGVGSHNEQFF.